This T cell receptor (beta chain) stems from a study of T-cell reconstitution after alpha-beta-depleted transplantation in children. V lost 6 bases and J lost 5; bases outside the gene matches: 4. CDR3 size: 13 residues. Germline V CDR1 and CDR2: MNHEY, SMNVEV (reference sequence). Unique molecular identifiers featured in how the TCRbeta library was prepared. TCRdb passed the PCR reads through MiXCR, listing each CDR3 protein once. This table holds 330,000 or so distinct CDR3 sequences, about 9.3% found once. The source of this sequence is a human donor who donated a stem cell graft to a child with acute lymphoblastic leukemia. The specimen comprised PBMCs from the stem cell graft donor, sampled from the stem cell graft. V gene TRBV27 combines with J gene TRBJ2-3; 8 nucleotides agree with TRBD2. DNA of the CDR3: TGTGCCAGCAGGCCCCTAGCGGGAGATACGCAGTATTTT. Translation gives CASRPLAGDTQYF.